Listed below are T cell receptor beta chains from one sample, sequenced in a study of control samples from healthy donors and cancer patients. Libraries were prepared by immunoSEQ multiplex PCR; TCRdb keeps only in-frame clonotypes and omits some of them. The table has roughly 130,000 clones, approximately 90% seen once; the top ten hold roughly 9.4%. Source material: blood. These receptors came from a man aged 18 to 29 in good health. CDR3s include the opening cysteine and the closing phenylalanine or tryptophan. Fields, in order: V gene, D gene, CDR3 protein. D genes are given only for firm matches.

TRBV21-1	.	CASRQGEVGDTEAFF
TRBV18	.	CASSRDRSMNTEAFF
TRBV10-1	.	CASSRDVQETQYF
TRBV27	.	CASSLFRGPNSEQFF
TRBV11-2	.	CASSLDQGDGELFF
TRBV5-6	TRBD1	CASSGPDRADFF
TRBV29-1	TRBD1	CSVLGQGNSEQYF
TRBV9	.	CASSVTDSWNTEAFF
TRBV6-5	.	CASSYVGQETQYF
TRBV24-1	TRBD1	CATSRGGQGRGNQPQHF
TRBV29-1	.	CSVEDWRGADTEAFF
TRBV4-1	TRBD1	CASSQTDRGETFF
TRBV18	.	CASSPGHGSYEQYF
TRBV29-1	.	CSVEDGRGNTIYF
TRBV6-1	TRBD2	CASSEEAGNQETQYF
TRBV18	TRBD1	CASSPRRDRGPYEQYF
TRBV15	.	CATSRPRSQRRDRNQPQHF
TRBV5-5	TRBD1	CASSWTGVSGNTIYF
TRBV5-6	.	CASSPGGGDEQFF
TRBV4-1	.	CASSQVGKTYEQYF
TRBV7-9	TRBD1	CASSLRDRYNSPLHF
TRBV7-9	TRBD2	CASSLRSGDSYEQYF
TRBV5-6	.	CASSWKTGEREKLFF
TRBV11-3	TRBD1	CASSPGTGKGAFF
TRBV6-5	.	CASSRTDYGYTF
TRBV10-1	.	CASSDQGWETQYF
TRBV19	TRBD1	CASSIGGRGQWGTEAFF
TRBV21-1	.	CASSKGDRGRSTPSGNTIYF
TRBV6-5	TRBD1	CASKFGTATYEQYF
TRBV11-2	.	CASSLSRGGYGYTF
TRBV7-3	.	CASSPDRTYNEQFF
TRBV19	.	CASSFRGYSGNTIYF
TRBV7-3	.	CASSSDYLRTDTQYF
TRBV7-9	TRBD1	CASSSAPRTGSYGYTF
TRBV5-1	TRBD1	CASSLTGTASSYNSPLHF
TRBV3-1/TRBV3-2	TRBD2	CASSQDKAGGGAYEQYF
TRBV7-3	.	CASSLKGGETQYF
TRBV29-1	TRBD1	CSAMKDRDYGYTF
TRBV29-1	.	CSVGESGYQPQHF
TRBV5-8	TRBD2	CASSRRGGHTAQYF
TRBV6-5	TRBD1	CASSYSRGGRTEAFF
TRBV9	.	CASSVGSSAGETQYF
TRBV6-5	TRBD1	CATRGQDSTDTQYF